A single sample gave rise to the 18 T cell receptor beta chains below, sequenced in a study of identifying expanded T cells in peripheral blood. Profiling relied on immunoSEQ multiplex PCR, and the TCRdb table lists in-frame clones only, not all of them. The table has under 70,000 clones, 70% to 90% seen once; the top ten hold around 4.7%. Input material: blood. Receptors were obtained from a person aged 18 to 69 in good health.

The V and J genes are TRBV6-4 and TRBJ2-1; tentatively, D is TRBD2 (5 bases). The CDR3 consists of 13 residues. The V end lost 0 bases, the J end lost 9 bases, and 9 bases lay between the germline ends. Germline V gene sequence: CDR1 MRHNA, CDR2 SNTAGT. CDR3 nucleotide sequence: TGTGCCAGCAGTGACTCTTTAGAGGGTGAGCAGTTCTTC. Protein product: CASSDSLEGEQFF.

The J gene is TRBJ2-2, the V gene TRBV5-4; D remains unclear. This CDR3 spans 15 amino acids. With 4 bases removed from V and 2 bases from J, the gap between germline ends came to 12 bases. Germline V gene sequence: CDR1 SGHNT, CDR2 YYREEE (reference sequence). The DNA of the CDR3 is TGTGCCAGCAGCGGTATCACAACTAACACCGGGGAGCTGTTTTTT. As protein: CASSGITTNTGELFF.

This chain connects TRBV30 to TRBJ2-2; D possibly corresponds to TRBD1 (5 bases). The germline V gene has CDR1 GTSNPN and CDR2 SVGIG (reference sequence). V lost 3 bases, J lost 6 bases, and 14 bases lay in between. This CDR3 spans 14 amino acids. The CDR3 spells CAWSIGAEAGELFF. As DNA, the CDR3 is TGTGCCTGGAGCATTGGGGCAGAGGCCGGGGAGCTGTTTTTT.

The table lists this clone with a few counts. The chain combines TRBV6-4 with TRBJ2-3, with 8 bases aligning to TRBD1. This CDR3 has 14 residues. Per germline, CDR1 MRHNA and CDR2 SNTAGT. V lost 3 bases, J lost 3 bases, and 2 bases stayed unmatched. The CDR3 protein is CASSEQGETDTQYF. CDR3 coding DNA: TGTGCCAGCAGTGAACAGGGGGAAACAGATACGCAGTATTTT.

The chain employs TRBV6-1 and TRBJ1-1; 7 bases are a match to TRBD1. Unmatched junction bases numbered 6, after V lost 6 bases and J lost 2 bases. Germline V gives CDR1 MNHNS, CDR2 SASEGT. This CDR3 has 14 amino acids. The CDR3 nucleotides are TGTGCCAGCAGCCGGGACAGACCTAACACTGAAGCTTTCTTT. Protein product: CASSRDRPNTEAFF.

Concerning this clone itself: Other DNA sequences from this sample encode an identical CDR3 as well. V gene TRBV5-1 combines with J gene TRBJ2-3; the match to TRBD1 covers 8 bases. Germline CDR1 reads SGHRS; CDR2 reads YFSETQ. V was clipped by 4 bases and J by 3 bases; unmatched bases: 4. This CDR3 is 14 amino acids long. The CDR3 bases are TGCGCCAGCAGCCTTCGACAGGGGACAGATACGCAGTATTTT. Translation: CASSLRQGTDTQYF.

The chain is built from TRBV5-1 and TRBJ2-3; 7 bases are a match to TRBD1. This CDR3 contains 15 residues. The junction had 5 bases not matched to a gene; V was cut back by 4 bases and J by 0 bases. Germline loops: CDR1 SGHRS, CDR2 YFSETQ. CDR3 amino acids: CASSLVRGSTDTQYF. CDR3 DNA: TGCGCCAGCAGCCTCGTCAGGGGGAGCACAGATACGCAGTATTTT.

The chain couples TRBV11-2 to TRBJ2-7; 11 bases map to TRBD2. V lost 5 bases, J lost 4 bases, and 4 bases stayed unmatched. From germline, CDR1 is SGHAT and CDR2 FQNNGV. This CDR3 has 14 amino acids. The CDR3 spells CASSTTSGSYEQYF. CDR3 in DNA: TGTGCCAGCAGCACCACTAGCGGGAGTTACGAGCAGTACTTC.

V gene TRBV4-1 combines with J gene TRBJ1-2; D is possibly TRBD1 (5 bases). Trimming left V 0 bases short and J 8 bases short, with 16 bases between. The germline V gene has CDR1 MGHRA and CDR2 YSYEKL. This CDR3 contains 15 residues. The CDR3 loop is CASSQDLGARGGYTF. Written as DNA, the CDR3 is TGCGCCAGCAGCCAAGATCTTGGGGCCCGAGGAGGCTACACCTTC.

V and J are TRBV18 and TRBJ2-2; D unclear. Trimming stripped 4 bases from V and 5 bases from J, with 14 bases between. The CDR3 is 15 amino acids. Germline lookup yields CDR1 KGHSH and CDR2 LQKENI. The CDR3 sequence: CASSQDPDGTGELFF. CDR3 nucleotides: TGTGCCAGCTCACAGGACCCCGATGGGACCGGGGAGCTGTTTTTT.

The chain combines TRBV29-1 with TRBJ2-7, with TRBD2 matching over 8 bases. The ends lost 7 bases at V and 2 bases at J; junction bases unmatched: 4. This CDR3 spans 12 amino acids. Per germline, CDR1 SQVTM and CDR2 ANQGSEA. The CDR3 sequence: CSASGSPYEQYF. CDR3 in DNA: TGCAGCGCGAGCGGGAGCCCCTACGAGCAGTACTTC.

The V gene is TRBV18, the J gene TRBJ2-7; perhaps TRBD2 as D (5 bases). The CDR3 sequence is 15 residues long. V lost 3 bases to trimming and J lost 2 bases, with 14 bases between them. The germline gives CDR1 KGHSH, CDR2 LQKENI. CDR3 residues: CASSPRMDGTYEQYF. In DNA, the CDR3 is TGTGCCAGCTCACCGAGAATGGACGGGACCTACGAGCAGTACTTC. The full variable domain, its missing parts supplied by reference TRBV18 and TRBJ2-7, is NAGVMQNPRHLVRRRGQEARLRCSPMKGHSHVYWYRQLPEEGLKFMVYLQKENIIDESGMPKERFSAEFPKEGPSILRIQQVVRGDSAAYFCASSPRMDGTYEQYFGPGTRLTVT.

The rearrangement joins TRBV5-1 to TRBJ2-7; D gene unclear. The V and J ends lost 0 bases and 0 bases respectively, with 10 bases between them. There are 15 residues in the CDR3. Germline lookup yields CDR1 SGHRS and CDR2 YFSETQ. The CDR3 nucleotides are TGCGCCAGCAGCTTGGTCGCAGCCAGCTCCTACGAGCAGTACTTC. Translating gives CASSLVAASSYEQYF.

The CDR3 loop reads CATSRDRVGEQYF. CDR3 sequence (DNA): TGTGCCACCAGCAGAGATCGGGTGGGCGAGCAGTACTTC. The chain combines TRBV15 with TRBJ2-7; no clear D gene. This CDR3 contains 13 residues. Germline CDR1 and CDR2: LNHNV and YYDKDF (reference sequence). V lost 0 bases, J lost 6 bases, and 9 bases lay in between.

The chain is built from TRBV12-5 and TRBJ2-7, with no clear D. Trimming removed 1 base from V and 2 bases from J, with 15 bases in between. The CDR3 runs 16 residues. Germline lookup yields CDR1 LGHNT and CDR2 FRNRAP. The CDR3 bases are TGTGCTAGTGGTTTGGGCTTATGTGGTGGGGCCTACGAGCAGTACTTC. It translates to CASGLGLCGGAYEQYF.

The CDR3 loop reads CASSSSGSIYEQYF. As DNA, the CDR3 is TGTGCCAGCAGCTCCAGCGGGAGTATTTACGAGCAGTACTTC. The J gene is TRBJ2-7, the V gene TRBV11-2, with TRBD2 matching over 8 bases. Per germline, CDR1 SGHAT and CDR2 FQNNGV. The CDR3 spans 14 residues. V lost 4 bases to trimming and J lost 4 bases; unmatched junction nucleotides: 6.

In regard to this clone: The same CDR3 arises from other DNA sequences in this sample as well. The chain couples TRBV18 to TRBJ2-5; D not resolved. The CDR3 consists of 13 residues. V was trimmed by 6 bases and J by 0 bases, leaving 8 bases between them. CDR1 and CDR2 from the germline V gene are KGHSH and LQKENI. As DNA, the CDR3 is TGTGCCAGCTCTCCTGGTAACCAAGAGACCCAGTACTTC. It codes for CASSPGNQETQYF.

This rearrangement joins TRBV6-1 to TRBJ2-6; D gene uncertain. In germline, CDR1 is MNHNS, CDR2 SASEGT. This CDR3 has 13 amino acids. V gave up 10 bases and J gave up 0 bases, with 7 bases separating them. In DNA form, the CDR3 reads TGTGCCACCAAGTACTCTGGGGCCAACGTCCTGACTTTC. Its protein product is CATKYSGANVLTF.